A single sample is the source of the 17 T cell receptor beta chains below, sequenced in a study of shared clonotypes between healthy human individuals. Some clones are missing from TCRdb's copy, which holds only in-frame ones; the method was immunoSEQ multiplex PCR. The data show about 2 million clones, about 94% seen once. Only CD45RO-negative cells positively selected for CCR7 counted as naive CD8 cells, so terminally differentiated effector memory CD45RA+ cells were excluded. The sequenced sample consisted of naive CD8+ T cells sorted from blood. These receptors were taken from a man aged 18 to 35 in good health.

This chain connects TRBV6-1 to TRBJ2-7; 7 bases are a match to TRBD2. The CDR3 is 15 amino acids. Unmatched junction bases numbered 7, after V lost 3 bases and J lost 2 bases. In germline, CDR1 is MNHNS, CDR2 SASEGT. CDR3: CASSDREVFAYEQYF. As DNA, the CDR3 is TGTGCCAGCAGTGATCGGGAGGTTTTCGCCTACGAGCAGTACTTC.

This chain uses TRBV7-9 with TRBJ1-1; unclear D gene. The germline V gene has CDR1 SEHNR and CDR2 FQNEAQ (reference sequence). This CDR3 comprises 15 residues. The V end lost 0 bases, the J end lost 4 bases, and 12 bases lay between the germline ends. The CDR3 reads CASSLAEWTGTEAFF. As DNA, the CDR3 is TGTGCCAGCAGCTTAGCGGAATGGACGGGCACTGAAGCTTTCTTT.

This clone was observed a single time. The rearrangement uses TRBV7-9 and TRBJ1-1; tentative D call: TRBD1 (5 bases). V gave up 3 bases and J gave up 1 base, with 12 bases separating them. In germline, CDR1 is SEHNR, CDR2 FQNEAQ (reference sequence). The CDR3 loop spans 15 amino acids. CDR3 coding DNA: TGTGCCAGCAGCTTTTCGGAGGGGCGGAACACTGAAGCTTTCTTT. Its translation is CASSFSEGRNTEAFF.

The chain links TRBV9 to TRBJ2-7, with 7 bases aligning to TRBD1. The CDR3 is 15 amino acids. CDR1 is SGDLS and CDR2 is YYNGEE in the germline V gene. V lost 3 bases and J lost 0; bases outside the gene matches: 6. The CDR3 loop is CASSADGDSSYEQYF. CDR3 nucleotide sequence: TGTGCCAGCAGCGCAGATGGGGACAGCTCCTACGAGCAGTACTTC.

This chain joins TRBV13 and TRBJ2-7; tentatively, D is TRBD2 (5 bases). The length of the CDR3 is 12 residues. CDR1 PRHDT and CDR2 FYEKMQ come from the germline V gene (reference sequence). Trimming shortened V by 5 bases and J by 5 bases, and 10 bases separated the two germline ends. The CDR3 loop is CASSLLGDEQYF. The CDR3 DNA sequence: TGTGCCAGCAGCCTCCTCGGGGACGAGCAGTACTTC. The variable domain in full, completed from reference TRBV13 and TRBJ2-7, reads AAGVIQSPRHLIKEKRETATLKCYPIPRHDTVYWYQQGPGQDPQFLISFYEKMQSDKGSIPDRFSAQQFSDYHSELNMSSLELGDSALYFCASSLLGDEQYFGPGTRLTVT.

The rearrangement joins TRBV28 to TRBJ1-2, with 8 bases identical to TRBD1. Trimming cost V 5 bases and J 0 bases; bases outside gene matches: 17. CDR1 is MDHEN, CDR2 SYDVKM, per germline. The CDR3 length is 19 residues. The CDR3 spells CASSIIIGWGTGANYGYTF. CDR3 DNA sequence: TGTGCCAGCAGTATTATAATTGGCTGGGGGACAGGAGCTAACTATGGCTACACCTTC.

The rearrangement joins TRBV4-1 to TRBJ2-1; tentative D call: TRBD2 (5 bases). The germline CDR1 and CDR2 sequences are MGHRA and YSYEKL. The CDR3 is 16 amino acids. Trimming left V 0 bases short and J 2 bases short, with 11 bases between. In DNA form, the CDR3 reads TGCGCCAGCAGCCAAGAGAGGGTTGCAGCCTACAATGAGCAGTTCTTC. It translates to CASSQERVAAYNEQFF.

The V gene is TRBV9, the J gene TRBJ1-2; the D is unclear. The germline V gene encodes CDR1 SGDLS and CDR2 YYNGEE. The CDR3 length is 15 residues. Between the trimmed V and J ends, which lost 0 bases and 1 base, there was a span of 10 bases. In nucleotides, the CDR3 is TGTGCCAGCAGCGTAGCGGGCGACCTTAACTATGGCTACACCTTC. Its protein product is CASSVAGDLNYGYTF.

Turning to this clone: In the same sample, other DNA sequences code for this CDR3. This rearrangement joins TRBV19 to TRBJ2-1; 9 positions match TRBD2. This CDR3 region has 14 residues. With 3 bases clipped from V and 3 bases from J, the junction kept 0 bases outside the gene matches. The germline CDR1 and CDR2 sequences are LNHDA and SQIVND (reference sequence). CDR3 nucleotide sequence: TGTGCCAGTAGTATGACTAGCGGCTACAATGAGCAGTTCTTC. Protein sequence: CASSMTSGYNEQFF.

The chain couples TRBV27 to TRBJ2-7, with 7 bases lining up with TRBD1. V was clipped by 5 bases and J by 2 bases; unmatched bases: 6. The V gene's germline CDR1 is MNHEY and CDR2 SMNVEV (reference sequence). CDR3 length: 14 amino acids. CDR3 DNA sequence: TGTGCCAGCAGTCTGGACAGGACACCCTACGAGCAGTACTTC. Protein sequence: CASSLDRTPYEQYF.

As to this clone: Other DNA sequences of this sample code for an identical CDR3. The chain combines TRBV9 with TRBJ2-5; tentative D call: TRBD1 (6 bases). V shed 0 bases and J shed 4 bases, with 10 bases lying between them. The CDR3 is made up of 14 amino acids. In germline, CDR1 is SGDLS, CDR2 YYNGEE. CDR3 loop: CASSVVGGGETQYF. CDR3 nucleotides: TGTGCCAGCAGCGTAGTAGGGGGTGGAGAGACCCAGTACTTC.

The chain uses TRBV27 and TRBJ1-2, with D perhaps matching TRBD1 (6 bases). The CDR3 consists of 15 residues. V dropped 2 bases and J dropped 2 bases, with 12 bases sitting between them. Per the germline V gene, CDR1 is MNHEY and CDR2 is SMNVEV (reference sequence). CDR3: CASSLTGGGNYGYTF. The DNA of the CDR3 is TGTGCCAGCAGTTTAACCGGAGGGGGAAACTATGGCTACACCTTC.

The rearrangement uses TRBV7-9 and TRBJ2-7, with TRBD1 matching 7 bases. V shed 5 bases and J 4 bases; nucleotides not matched to a gene: 11. The CDR3 runs 15 residues. Per the germline V gene, CDR1 is SEHNR and CDR2 is FQNEAQ (reference sequence). In DNA form, the CDR3 reads TGTGCCAGCAGCCCCCCTGACAGGGCAGGGTACGAGCAGTACTTC. Encoded protein: CASSPPDRAGYEQYF. Full variable domain (outside the CDR3, taken from reference TRBV7-9 and TRBJ2-7): DTGVSQNPRHKITKRGQNVTFRCDPISEHNRLYWYRQTLGQGPEFLTYFQNEAQLEKSRLLSDRFSAERPKGSFSTLEIQRTEQGDSAMYLCASSPPDRAGYEQYFGPGTRLTVT.

CDR3 region: CASSDRDWAYEQYF. Written as DNA, the CDR3 is TGTGCCAGCAGCGACCGGGACTGGGCCTACGAGCAGTACTTC. The rearrangement joins TRBV7-9 to TRBJ2-7; D possibly corresponds to TRBD2 (6 bases). CDR1 and CDR2 from the germline V gene are SEHNR and FQNEAQ (reference sequence). This CDR3 spans 14 amino acids. The V end lost 5 bases, the J end lost 2 bases, and 13 bases lay between the germline ends.

V and J are TRBV5-1 and TRBJ2-7; a weak D match, TRBD2 (6 bases). Germline V gives CDR1 SGHRS, CDR2 YFSETQ. The CDR3 has 16 amino acids. V was cut by 3 bases and J by 0 bases, with 16 bases left in between. The CDR3 DNA sequence: TGCGCCAGCAGCTCGATGGGACTGGGCCTCTCCTACGAGCAGTACTTC. Translation gives CASSSMGLGLSYEQYF.

The chain is built from TRBV28 and TRBJ2-3; 10 bases map to TRBD2. J was trimmed by 3 bases and V by 2 bases; bases with no gene match: 8. The germline gives CDR1 MDHEN, CDR2 SYDVKM. The CDR3 contains 17 residues. In nucleotides, the CDR3 is TGTGCCAGCAGTTTAAGGGGCCTAGCGGGGGTTACAGATACGCAGTATTTT. Residues: CASSLRGLAGVTDTQYF.

This chain connects TRBV19 to TRBJ2-2; D gene uncertain. Germline loops: CDR1 LNHDA, CDR2 SQIVND (reference sequence). The CDR3 length is 10 residues. V shed 5 bases and J shed 10 bases, with 5 bases lying between them. The CDR3 sequence: CASSPPELFF. The CDR3 DNA reads as TGTGCCAGTAGTCCCCCGGAGCTGTTTTTT.